The rows below give T cell receptor beta chains drawn from one sample of a study of OX40 agonist ivuxolimab in advanced cancers. TCRdb's table, derived via immunoSEQ multiplex PCR, lists solely in-frame clones and lacks some. The sample yields around 56,000 clones, 85% to 90% seen once. This material consisted of CD4+ or CD8+ T cells sorted from blood, taken in a trial of the OX40 agonist ivuxolimab. The receptors derive from an adult with an advanced solid tumor such as melanoma, head and neck, liver or kidney cancer. The CDR3 runs from the conserved cysteine through the conserved F or W. A D gene is named only where the DNA matches it firmly. Clone size is given for some rows only: seen once, a few or many times, or a class if the clone is expanded.

length,size,J,D,V,DNA,CDR3
13,-,TRBJ2-7,TRBD1,TRBV10-2,TGCGCCACCCGGCCAGGGGGTTCCTACGAGCAGTACTTC,CATRPGGSYEQYF
16,-,TRBJ1-4,-,TRBV7-9,TGTGCCAGCAGCCGGGGGCTGACGGAAACTAATGAAAAACTGTTTTTT,CASSRGLTETNEKLFF
15,once,TRBJ2-5,TRBD2,TRBV2,TGTGCCAGCCGTCGGACTAGCGGGGATCAAGAGACCCAGTACTTC,CASRRTSGDQETQYF
17,-,TRBJ2-7,-,TRBV18,TGTGCCAGCTCACCACCGGGGTCCGGGCCCTTCACTACCGAGCAGTACTTC,CASSPPGSGPFTTEQYF
13,once,TRBJ2-5,-,TRBV7-7,TGTGCTAGCAGCCCGGCAGTCCAAGAGACCCAGTACTTC,CASSPAVQETQYF
14,-,TRBJ1-1,TRBD1,TRBV18,TGTGCCAGCTCACCAGGACAGGGACTTACTGAAGCTTTCTTT,CASSPGQGLTEAFF
16,-,TRBJ1-5,-,TRBV28,TGTGCCAGCAGTTTAGAATACGGGCGGCAAAATCAGCCCCAGCATTTT,CASSLEYGRQNQPQHF
13,once,TRBJ1-2,TRBD1,TRBV7-8,TGTGCCAGCAGCCCGGGACAGGACTATGGCTACACCTTC,CASSPGQDYGYTF
15,-,TRBJ2-2,-,TRBV28,TGTGCCAGCAGTCCGAGTGGAGGGAACACCGGGGAGCTGTTTTTT,CASSPSGGNTGELFF
11,-,TRBJ2-5,-,TRBV5-6,TGTGCCAGCAGCTTGGCAGAGACCCAGTACTTC,CASSLAETQYF
16,once,TRBJ2-1,-,TRBV19,TGTGCCAGTAGTATGATCCAGGTTGTTGGATACAATGAGCAGTTCTTC,CASSMIQVVGYNEQFF
14,-,TRBJ2-7,-,TRBV30,TGTGCCTGGAACTCCGGGCCCGGGGCCTACGAGCAGTACTTC,CAWNSGPGAYEQYF
17,-,TRBJ2-1,TRBD2,TRBV6-4,TGTGCCAGCAGTGACGGCGGGGGGACTAGCGCCCACAATGAGCAGTTCTTC,CASSDGGGTSAHNEQFF
12,-,TRBJ1-5,-,TRBV2,TGTGCCAACCGCGGATGGGCTCAGCCCCAGCATTTT,CANRGWAQPQHF
13,-,TRBJ1-1,-,TRBV7-9,TGTGCCAGCAGAATCGACAGTGGCACTGAAGCTTTCTTT,CASRIDSGTEAFF
16,-,TRBJ2-1,TRBD2,TRBV5-8,TGTGCCAGCAGCTTGTCACTTAGCGGGGGGGCGGTTGAGCAGTTCTTC,CASSLSLSGGAVEQFF
18,-,TRBJ1-4,-,TRBV4-2,TGTGCCAGCAGCCAACCCCGTCTTGGAGGGACCCTAGAGGAAAAACTGTTTTTT,CASSQPRLGGTLEEKLFF
15,-,TRBJ1-5,-,TRBV7-9,TGTGCCAGCAGCCCTGGGGGGGACGTCGGGCAGCCCCAGCATTTT,CASSPGGDVGQPQHF
13,-,TRBJ2-5,-,TRBV2,TGTGCCAGCCTAGCCTATTCTCAAGAGACCCAGTACTTC,CASLAYSQETQYF
13,-,TRBJ1-5,-,TRBV6-4,TGTGCCAGCAGCCCGGGGAGAAATCAGCCCCAGCATTTT,CASSPGRNQPQHF
15,-,TRBJ1-1,TRBD1,TRBV19,TGTGCCAGTAGTATTGTGGGACAGGGGGCGACTGAAGCTTTCTTT,CASSIVGQGATEAFF
14,-,TRBJ1-6,-,TRBV23-1,TGCGCCAGCAGTCAGTGGACAGCTAATTCACCCCTCCACTTT,CASSQWTANSPLHF